This TCR beta chain is from a study of CD8+CD57+ T cells in acquired aplastic anemia listed by TCRdb under 2018. At the level of the whole study: On average, sorted CD4+ and CD8+ cells yielded around 3.5 ug of extracted DNA, with a range of about 0.17 to 27.4 ug. Mean read counts for healthy donor samples were roughly 10 million for CD4+ cells and 11.0 million for CD8+ cells.

The study deep-sequenced TCR repertoires of sorted CD4+ and CD8+ blood T cells from severe aplastic anemia patients and healthy subjects. Ficoll-Paque density gradient centrifugation was used to isolate peripheral blood mononuclear cells. CD4+ and CD8+ T cells were sorted by FACS or magnetic beads before DNA extraction. This clonotype was recorded many times. Its antigen specificity is not known. No much larger clone is present one base from it, and per-base qualities are unavailable. The study at large found these results: No significant difference in CD8+ Simpson's diversity was found between patients and healthy controls (P=0.060). Roughly 29 CD8+ CDR3 sequences were shared between patients and controls but appeared highly expressed in patients and within their immunodominant clones.

Genomic DNA served as template for TCR beta VDJ combination and CDR3 sequence profiling. An Illumina HiSeq 2000 was used for TCR repertoire sequencing. From the authors' description of their analysis: Repertoires were assessed using TRBV/TRBJ rearrangement plots, CDR3 size and DJ length profiles, and Simpson's diversity index. Whichever DNA sequence was most abundant in the deep sequencing data was defined as the immunodominant clone. CDR3 amino acid sequences were screened for sharing across subjects and compared with published repertoires and the VDJdb database. TCRdb trimmed public reads at Q25 via fastp, called clones via MiXCR and kept in-frame beta chains. Each entry is one CDR3 protein sequence, shown with its most common DNA and genes. Here the V and J calls rest on TCRdb's processing, not on the authors' analysis. For this sample there are over 100,000 distinct CDR3 sequences; around two fifths appear just once. Together, the top ten hold 8.4% of the sample.

The material sequenced was sorted CD4+, CD8+, or CD8+CD57+ T cells (not recorded which) from PBMCs. The sequence derives from a human donor in good health, serving as a control.

For the CDR3, the sequence is CASSDWGNTIYF. In nucleotide form, the sequence is TGTGCCAGCAGTGATTGGGGGAACACCATATATTTT. The chain is made from TRBV6-1 and TRBJ1-3; perhaps TRBD1 is the D gene, with 5 bases matching. The CDR3 runs 12 amino acids, cysteine and phenylalanine included. Just the 36-base CDR3 DNA is kept, in frame starting at base 1. Relative to germline, V is 3 bases shorter and J is 7 bases shorter, with 7 bases between their ends. From a lookup of the germline V gene, CDR1 and CDR2 are MNHNS and SASEGT.